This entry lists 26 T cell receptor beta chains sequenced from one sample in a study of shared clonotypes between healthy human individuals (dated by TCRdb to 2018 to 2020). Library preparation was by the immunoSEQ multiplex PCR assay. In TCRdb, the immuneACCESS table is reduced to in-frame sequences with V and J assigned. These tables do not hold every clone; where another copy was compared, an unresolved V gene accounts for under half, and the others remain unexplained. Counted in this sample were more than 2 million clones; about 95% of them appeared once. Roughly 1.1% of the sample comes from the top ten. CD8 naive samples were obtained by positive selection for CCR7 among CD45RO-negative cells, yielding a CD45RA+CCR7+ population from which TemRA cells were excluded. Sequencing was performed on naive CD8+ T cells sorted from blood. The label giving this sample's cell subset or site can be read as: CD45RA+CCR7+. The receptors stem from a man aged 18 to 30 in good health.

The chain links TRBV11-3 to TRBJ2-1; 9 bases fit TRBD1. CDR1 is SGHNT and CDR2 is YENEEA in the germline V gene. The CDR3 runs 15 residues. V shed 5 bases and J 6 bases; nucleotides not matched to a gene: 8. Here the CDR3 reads CASSQKQGAFNEQFF. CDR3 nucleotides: TGTGCCAGCAGCCAAAAACAGGGGGCTTTCAATGAGCAGTTCTTC.

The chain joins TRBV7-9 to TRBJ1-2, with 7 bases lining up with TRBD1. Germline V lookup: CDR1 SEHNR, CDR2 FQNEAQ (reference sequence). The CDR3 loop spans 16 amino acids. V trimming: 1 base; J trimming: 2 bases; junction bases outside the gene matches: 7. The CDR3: CASSLEGQALNYGYTF. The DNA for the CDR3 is TGTGCCAGCAGCTTAGAAGGACAGGCCTTGAACTATGGCTACACCTTC.

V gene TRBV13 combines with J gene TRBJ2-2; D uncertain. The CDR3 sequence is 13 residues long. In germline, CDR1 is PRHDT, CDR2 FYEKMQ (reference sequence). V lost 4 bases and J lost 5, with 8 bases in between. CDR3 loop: CASSSGETGELFF. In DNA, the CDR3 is TGTGCCAGCAGCTCCGGTGAGACCGGGGAGCTGTTTTTT.

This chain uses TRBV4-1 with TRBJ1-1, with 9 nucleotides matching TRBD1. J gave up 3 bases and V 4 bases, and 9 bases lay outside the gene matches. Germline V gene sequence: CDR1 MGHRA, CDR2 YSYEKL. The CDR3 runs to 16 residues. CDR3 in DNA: TGCGCCAGCAGCCTCGATCCGACAGGGGGGTACACTGAAGCTTTCTTT. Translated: CASSLDPTGGYTEAFF.

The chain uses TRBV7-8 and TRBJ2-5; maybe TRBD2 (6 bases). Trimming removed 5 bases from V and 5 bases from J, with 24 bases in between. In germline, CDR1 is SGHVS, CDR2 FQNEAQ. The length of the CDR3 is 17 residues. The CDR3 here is CASSPQPGLRRGETQYF. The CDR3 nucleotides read TGTGCCAGCAGCCCTCAGCCCGGCTTACGGAGGGGTGAGACCCAGTACTTC.

The CDR3 region is CASSGLPTVYEQYF. In DNA, the CDR3 is TGTGCCAGCAGCGGCCTACCCACAGTTTACGAGCAGTACTTC. The chain has TRBV28 and TRBJ2-7; D not certain. The CDR3 is 14 residues long. Trimming took 6 bases from V and 4 from J, leaving 16 bases between them. Germline V gene lookup returns CDR1 MDHEN and CDR2 SYDVKM. Supplemented by reference TRBV28 and TRBJ2-7, the full variable domain reads DVKVTQSSRYLVKRTGEKVFLECVQDMDHENMFWYRQDPGLGLRLIYFSYDVKMKEKGDIPEGYSVSREKKERFSLILESASTNQTSMYLCASSGLPTVYEQYFGPGTRLTVT.

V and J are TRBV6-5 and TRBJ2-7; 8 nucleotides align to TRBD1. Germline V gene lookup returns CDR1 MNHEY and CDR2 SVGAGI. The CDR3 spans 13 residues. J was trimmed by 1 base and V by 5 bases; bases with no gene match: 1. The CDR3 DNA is TGTGCCAGCAGTGGGACAGGATCCTACGAGCAGTACTTC. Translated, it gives CASSGTGSYEQYF.

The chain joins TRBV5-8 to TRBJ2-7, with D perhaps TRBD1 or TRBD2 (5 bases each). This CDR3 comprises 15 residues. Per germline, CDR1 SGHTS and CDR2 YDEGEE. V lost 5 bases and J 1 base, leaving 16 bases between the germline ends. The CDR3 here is CASSSGTESSYEQYF. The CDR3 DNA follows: TGTGCCAGCAGTTCCGGGACGGAGAGTTCCTACGAGCAGTACTTC.

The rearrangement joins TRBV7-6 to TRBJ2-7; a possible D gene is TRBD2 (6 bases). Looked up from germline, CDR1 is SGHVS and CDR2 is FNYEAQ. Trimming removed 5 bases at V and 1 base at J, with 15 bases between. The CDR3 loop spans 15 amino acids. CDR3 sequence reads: CASSPGGAQSYEQYF. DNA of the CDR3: TGTGCCAGCAGCCCCGGCGGGGCCCAGTCCTACGAGCAGTACTTC.

The CDR3 protein is CASSPSGTGYHEQYF. CDR3 nucleotides: TGTGCCAGCAGTCCATCCGGGACAGGGTACCACGAGCAGTACTTC. This sequence joins TRBV28 and TRBJ2-7; 9 bases line up with TRBD1. CDR1 MDHEN and CDR2 SYDVKM come from the germline V gene. The CDR3 consists of 15 residues. With V trimmed by 5 bases and J by 5 bases, 10 bases remained unmatched.

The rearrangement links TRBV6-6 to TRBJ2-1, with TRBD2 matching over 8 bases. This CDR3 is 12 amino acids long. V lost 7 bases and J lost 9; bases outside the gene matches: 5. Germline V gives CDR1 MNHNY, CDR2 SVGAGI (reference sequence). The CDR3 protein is CASTGGVTEQFF. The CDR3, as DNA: TGTGCCAGCACCGGGGGGGTAACTGAGCAGTTCTTC.

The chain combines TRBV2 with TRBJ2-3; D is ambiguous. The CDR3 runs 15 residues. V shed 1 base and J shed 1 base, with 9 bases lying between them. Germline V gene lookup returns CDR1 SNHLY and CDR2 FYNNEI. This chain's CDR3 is CASSEDPWGTDTQYF. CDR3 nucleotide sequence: TGTGCCAGCAGTGAAGACCCGTGGGGCACAGATACGCAGTATTTT.

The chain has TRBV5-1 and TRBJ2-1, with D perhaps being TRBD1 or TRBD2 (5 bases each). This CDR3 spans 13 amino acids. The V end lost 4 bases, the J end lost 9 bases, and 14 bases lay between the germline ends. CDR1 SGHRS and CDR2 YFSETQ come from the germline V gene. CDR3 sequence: CASSVSAGTEQFF. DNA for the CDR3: TGCGCCAGCAGCGTCTCTGCAGGGACTGAGCAGTTCTTC.

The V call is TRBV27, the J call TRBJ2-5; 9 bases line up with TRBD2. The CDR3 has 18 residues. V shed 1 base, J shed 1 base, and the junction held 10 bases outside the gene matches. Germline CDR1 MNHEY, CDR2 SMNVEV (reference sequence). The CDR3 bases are TGTGCCAGCAGTTTATTGAATCCTAGCGGGGTTAGCCAAGAGACCCAGTACTTC. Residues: CASSLLNPSGVSQETQYF.

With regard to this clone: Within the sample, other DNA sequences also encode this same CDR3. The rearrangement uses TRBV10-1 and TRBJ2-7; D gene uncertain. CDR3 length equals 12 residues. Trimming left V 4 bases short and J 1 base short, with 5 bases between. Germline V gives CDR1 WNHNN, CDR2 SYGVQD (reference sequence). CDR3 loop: CASSAGSYEQYF. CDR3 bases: TGCGCCAGCAGTGCAGGATCCTACGAGCAGTACTTC.

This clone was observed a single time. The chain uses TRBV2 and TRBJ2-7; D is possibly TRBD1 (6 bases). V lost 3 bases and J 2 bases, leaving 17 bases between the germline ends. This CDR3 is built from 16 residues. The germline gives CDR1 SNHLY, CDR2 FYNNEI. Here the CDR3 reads CASSEPSTGITYEQYF. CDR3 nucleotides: TGTGCCAGCAGTGAGCCTTCGACAGGTATCACCTACGAGCAGTACTTC.

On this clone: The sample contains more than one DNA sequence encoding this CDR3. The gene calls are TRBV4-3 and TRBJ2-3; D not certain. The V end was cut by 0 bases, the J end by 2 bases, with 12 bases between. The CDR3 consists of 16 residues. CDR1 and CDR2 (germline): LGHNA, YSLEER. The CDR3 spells CASSQEAPINTDTQYF. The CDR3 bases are TGCGCCAGCAGCCAAGAGGCCCCAATCAACACAGATACGCAGTATTTT.

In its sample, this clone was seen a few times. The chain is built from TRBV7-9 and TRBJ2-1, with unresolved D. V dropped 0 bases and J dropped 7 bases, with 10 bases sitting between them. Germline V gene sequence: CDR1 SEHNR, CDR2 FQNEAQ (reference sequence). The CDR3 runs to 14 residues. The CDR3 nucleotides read TGTGCCAGCAGCTTAGCCCCCTCTATTAATGAGCAGTTCTTC. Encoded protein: CASSLAPSINEQFF.

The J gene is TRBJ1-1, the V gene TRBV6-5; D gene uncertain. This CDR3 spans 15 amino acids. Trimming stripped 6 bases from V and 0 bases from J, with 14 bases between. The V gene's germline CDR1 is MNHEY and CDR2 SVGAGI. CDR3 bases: TGTGCCAGCAGCCCAAGCCCGGGAATGAACACTGAAGCTTTCTTT. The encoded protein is CASSPSPGMNTEAFF.

In DNA form, the CDR3 reads TGTGCCAGCAGTTGGAGACTAGCGGGGGGAAACGAGCAGTACTTC. Its translation: CASSWRLAGGNEQYF. The chain links TRBV27 to TRBJ2-7, with TRBD2 matching over 13 bases. The CDR3 extends over 15 amino acids. CDR1 is MNHEY, CDR2 SMNVEV, per germline (reference sequence). After removal of 4 bases from V and 5 bases from J, the junction contained 5 bases not matched to a gene.

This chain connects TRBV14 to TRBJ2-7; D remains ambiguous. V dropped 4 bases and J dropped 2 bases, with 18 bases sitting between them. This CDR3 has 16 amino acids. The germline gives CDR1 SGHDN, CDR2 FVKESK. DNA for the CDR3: TGTGCCAGCAGCCGACCCCCCGAGCTACTGACCTACGAGCAGTACTTC. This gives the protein CASSRPPELLTYEQYF.

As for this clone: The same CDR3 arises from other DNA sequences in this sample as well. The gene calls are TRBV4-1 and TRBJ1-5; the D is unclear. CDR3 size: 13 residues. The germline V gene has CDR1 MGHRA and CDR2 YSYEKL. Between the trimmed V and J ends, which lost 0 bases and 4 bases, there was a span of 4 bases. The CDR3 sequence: CASSQEINQPQHF. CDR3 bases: TGCGCCAGCAGCCAAGAAATAAATCAGCCCCAGCATTTT.

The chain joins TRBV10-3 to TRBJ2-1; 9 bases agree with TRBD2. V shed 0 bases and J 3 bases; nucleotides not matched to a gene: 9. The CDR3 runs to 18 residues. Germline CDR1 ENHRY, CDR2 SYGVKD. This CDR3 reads CAISESMGRREGYNEQFF. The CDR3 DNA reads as TGTGCCATCAGTGAGTCGATGGGGAGGCGGGAGGGCTACAATGAGCAGTTCTTC.

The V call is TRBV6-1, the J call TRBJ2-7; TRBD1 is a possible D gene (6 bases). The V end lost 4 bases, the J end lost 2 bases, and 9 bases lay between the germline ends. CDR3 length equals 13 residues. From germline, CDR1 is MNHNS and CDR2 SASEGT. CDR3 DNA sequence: TGTGCCAGCAGTGTGCGGACAGCCTACGAGCAGTACTTC. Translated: CASSVRTAYEQYF.

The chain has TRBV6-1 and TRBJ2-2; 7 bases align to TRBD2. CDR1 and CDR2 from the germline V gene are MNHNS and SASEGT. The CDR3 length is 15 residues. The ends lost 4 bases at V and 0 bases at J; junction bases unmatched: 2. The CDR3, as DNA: TGTGCCAGCAGTGGGGAGGGGCCGAACACCGGGGAGCTGTTTTTT. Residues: CASSGEGPNTGELFF.

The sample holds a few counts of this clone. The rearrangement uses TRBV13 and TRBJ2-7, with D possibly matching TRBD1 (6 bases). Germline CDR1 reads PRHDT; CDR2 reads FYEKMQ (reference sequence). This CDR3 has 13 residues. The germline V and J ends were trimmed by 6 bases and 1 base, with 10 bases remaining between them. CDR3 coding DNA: TGTGCCAGCAGAGGAGACAGGTCCTACGAGCAGTACTTC. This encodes CASRGDRSYEQYF.